This T cell receptor beta chain derives from a study of shared clonotypes between healthy human individuals. Study-wide points: Generally, naive subsets came out with larger estimated richness than memory subsets.

CDR1 and CDR2 from the germline V gene are MNHEY and SVGAGI. Unmatched junction bases numbered 4, after V lost 6 bases and J lost 6 bases. This CDR3 spans 13 amino acids. As concerns this clone: Its antigen is unknown.

The input for sorted-subset replicate PCRs was around 0.2 ug DNA, 25,000 to 35,000 T cell genomes. Repertoires were generated with immunoSEQ multiplex PCR, while TCRdb's copy carries only in-frame clones and drops some. The sample comprises approximately 1.5 million clones, around 98.5% of which are singletons, and around 0.33% rests with the top ten. The sequenced sample was naive CD4+ T cells sorted from blood. Subset: CD45RA+ positively selected. The TCR sequence derives from a man in his thirties or forties in good health. V is TRBV6-5 and J is TRBJ2-7; 11 nucleotides match TRBD2. The CDR3 region is CASRSGLAGEQYF. CDR3 DNA sequence: TGTGCCAGCAGATCAGGACTAGCGGGCGAGCAGTACTTC.